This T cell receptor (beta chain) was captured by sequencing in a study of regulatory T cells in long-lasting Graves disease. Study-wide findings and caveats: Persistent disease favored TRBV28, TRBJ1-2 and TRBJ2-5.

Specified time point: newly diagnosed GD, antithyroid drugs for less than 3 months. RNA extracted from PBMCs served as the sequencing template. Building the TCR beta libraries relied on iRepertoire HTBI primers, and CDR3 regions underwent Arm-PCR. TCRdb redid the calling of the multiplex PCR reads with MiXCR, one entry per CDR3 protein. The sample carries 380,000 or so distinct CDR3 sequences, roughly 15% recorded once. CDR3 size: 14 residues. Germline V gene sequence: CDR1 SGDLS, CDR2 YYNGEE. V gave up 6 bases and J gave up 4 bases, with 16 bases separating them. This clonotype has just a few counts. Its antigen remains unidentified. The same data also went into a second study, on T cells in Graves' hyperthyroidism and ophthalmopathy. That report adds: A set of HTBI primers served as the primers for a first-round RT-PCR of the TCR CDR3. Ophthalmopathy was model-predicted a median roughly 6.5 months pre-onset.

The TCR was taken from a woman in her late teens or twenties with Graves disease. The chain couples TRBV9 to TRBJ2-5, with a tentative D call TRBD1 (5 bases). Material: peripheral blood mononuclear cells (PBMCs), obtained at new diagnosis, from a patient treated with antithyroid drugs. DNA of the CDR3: TGTGCCAGCACCGACGAAACAGGCGCAGAGACCCAGTACTTC. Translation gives CASTDETGAETQYF.